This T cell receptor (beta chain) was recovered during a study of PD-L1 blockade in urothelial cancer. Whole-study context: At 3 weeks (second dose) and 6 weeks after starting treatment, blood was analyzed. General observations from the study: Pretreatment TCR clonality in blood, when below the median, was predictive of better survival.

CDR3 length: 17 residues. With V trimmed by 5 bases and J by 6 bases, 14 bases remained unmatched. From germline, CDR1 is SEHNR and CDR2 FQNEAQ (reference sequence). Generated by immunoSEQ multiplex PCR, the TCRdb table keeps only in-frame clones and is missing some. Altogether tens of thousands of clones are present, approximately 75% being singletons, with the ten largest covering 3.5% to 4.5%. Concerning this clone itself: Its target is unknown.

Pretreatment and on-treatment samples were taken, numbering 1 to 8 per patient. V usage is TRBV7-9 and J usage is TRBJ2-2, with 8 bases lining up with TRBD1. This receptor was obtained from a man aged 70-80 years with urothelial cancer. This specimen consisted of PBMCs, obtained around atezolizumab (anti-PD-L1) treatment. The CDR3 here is CASSRNTGGVKAGELFF. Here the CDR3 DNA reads TGTGCCAGCAGCCGTAATACAGGGGGAGTTAAGGCCGGGGAGCTGTTTTTT.